This T cell receptor beta chain was sequenced for a study of T cells in tuberculosis. General study results and limits: Some low-affinity tetramer-binding T cells may be absent from this sample.

Cells were sorted from thawed PBMC rested overnight and stained with GMM-loaded CD1B tetramer, viability dye and anti-CD3. C32 glucose monomycolate from Rhodococcus equi was loaded onto the CD1B tetramers. Method: immunoSEQ multiplex PCR; TCRdb's copy keeps in-frame clones and lacks some. Among some 60,000 clones listed, around 81% were seen once. The clonotype was recovered from an adult woman with latent tuberculosis. Sequenced sample: CD1b-GMM tetramer-negative cells sorted from PBMCs.

As DNA, the CDR3 is TGTGCCAGCAGCCGAAATCCCGTAGCGGGAGGGCTGAGGGAGCAGTACTTC. It codes for CASSRNPVAGGLREQYF. The chain links TRBV7-8 to TRBJ2-7, with 11 bases aligning to TRBD2. Germline V lookup: CDR1 SGHVS, CDR2 FQNEAQ. The CDR3 covers 17 residues. V dropped 5 bases and J dropped 7; count of bases not matched to a gene: 16.